The 15 T cell receptor beta chains in this list originate from one sample, sequenced in a study of blood T cell repertoires in COVID-19. Sequencing used immunoSEQ multiplex PCR; TCRdb keeps in-frame clones, though not all of them. Found here are approximately 300,000 clones, roughly nine tenths of them singletons; the top ten hold 2% to 3%. The sequencing sample was made of peripheral blood. Receptors were obtained from a man between 18 and 35 years old with active or convalescent COVID-19.

This clone was recorded once. The V gene is TRBV29-1, the J gene TRBJ2-7; 10 positions match TRBD1. This CDR3 comprises 13 residues. J gave up 2 bases and V 4 bases, and 2 bases lay outside the gene matches. Germline CDR1 reads SQVTM; CDR2 reads ANQGSEA. CDR3 sequence reads: CSVGGQGTYEQYF. For the CDR3, the DNA is TGCAGCGTTGGGGGACAGGGGACCTACGAGCAGTACTTC.

The CDR3 sequence is CASVASGRASGNEQFF. CDR3 nucleotide sequence: TGTGCCAGCGTGGCTAGCGGGAGGGCCTCGGGGAATGAGCAGTTCTTC. The V and J genes are TRBV6-6 and TRBJ2-1; 12 bases agree with TRBD2. Germline loops: CDR1 MNHNY, CDR2 SVGAGI (reference sequence). The CDR3 loop spans 16 amino acids. J was trimmed by 7 bases and V by 8 bases; bases with no gene match: 12.

The chain couples TRBV12-3 or TRBV12-4 to TRBJ1-4; D uncertain. Trimming stripped 9 bases from V and 8 bases from J, with 13 bases between. The CDR3 sequence is 12 residues long. This chain's CDR3 is CASSDDREKLFF. The CDR3 DNA reads as TGTGCCAGTTCCGATGATCGGGAAAAACTGTTTTTT.

Comments on this clone: The sample contains more than one DNA sequence encoding this CDR3. The chain recombines TRBV11-2 with TRBJ1-2; TRBD1 might be the D (5 bases). CDR1 is SGHAT, CDR2 FQNNGV, per germline. This CDR3 comprises 13 residues. The V gene lost 1 base and the J gene lost 4 bases, with 7 bases spanning the gap. The CDR3 here is CASSLGGGYGYTF. The CDR3 region has the DNA TGTGCCAGCAGCTTAGGGGGGGGCTATGGCTACACCTTC.

V is TRBV6-4 and J is TRBJ2-1; 9 nucleotides line up with TRBD2. CDR3 length: 15 amino acids. Germline-derived CDR1 and CDR2 are MRHNA and SNTAGT. The trim removed 2 bases at V and 8 bases at J, leaving 7 bases unmatched. The CDR3 sequence is CASSDPSGVSYEQFF. CDR3 coding DNA: TGTGCCAGCAGTGACCCTAGCGGGGTAAGCTATGAGCAGTTCTTC.

The chain links TRBV12-2 to TRBJ1-2; TRBD1 is taken as the D call from the table, unchecked against the DNA. TRBV12-2 is shown as a pseudogene. The CDR3 has 17 amino acids. In DNA form, the CDR3 reads TGTGCAAGTCGCTTGACAGGGTACACATCAGCGAGACATGGCTACACCTTC. Protein sequence: CASRLTGYTSARHGYTF.

The CDR3 sequence is CASSFRLHYTQYF. CDR3 nucleotide sequence: TGTGCCAGCAGTTTCAGACTGCACTATACGCAGTATTTT. The rearrangement joins TRBV28 to TRBJ2-3, with D uncertain. The V gene lost 3 bases and the J gene lost 7 bases, with 11 bases spanning the gap. There are 13 residues in the CDR3. CDR1 and CDR2 (germline): MDHEN, SYDVKM. The complete variable domain, with remaining parts taken from reference TRBV28 and TRBJ2-3, reads DVKVTQSSRYLVKRTGEKVFLECVQDMDHENMFWYRQDPGLGLRLIYFSYDVKMKEKGDIPEGYSVSREKKERFSLILESASTNQTSMYLCASSFRLHYTQYFGPGTRLTVL.

V gene TRBV11-3 combines with J gene TRBJ2-3; 7 nucleotides match TRBD1. The ends lost 5 bases at V and 0 bases at J; junction bases unmatched: 5. CDR1 and CDR2 (germline): SGHNT, YENEEA. This CDR3 has 15 amino acids. CDR3 amino acids: CASSPGQRSTDTQYF. CDR3 DNA: TGTGCCAGCAGCCCGGGACAGCGCAGCACAGATACGCAGTATTTT.

V usage is TRBV11-1 and J usage is TRBJ1-6; 7 bases match TRBD1. This CDR3 is 13 amino acids long. CDR1 is SGHAT and CDR2 is FQDESV in the germline V gene (reference sequence). J was trimmed by 7 bases and V by 7 bases; bases with no gene match: 4. As DNA, the CDR3 is TGTGCCAGCAAGGCGACAGGGAATTCACCCCTCCACTTT. Translation: CASKATGNSPLHF.

This sequence joins TRBV4-3 and TRBJ2-2, with D tentatively TRBD1 (5 bases). This CDR3 contains 18 residues. Germline CDR1 LGHNA, CDR2 YSLEER. V was clipped by 0 bases and J by 2 bases, with 16 bases between them. Here the CDR3 reads CASSQDLGAAVNTGELFF. The CDR3 nucleotides read TGCGCCAGCAGCCAAGATCTAGGGGCAGCCGTTAACACCGGGGAGCTGTTTTTT.

This chain connects TRBV24-1 to TRBJ2-2; D possibly corresponds to TRBD2 (5 bases). Germline assignment: CDR1 KGHDR and CDR2 SFDVKD. The ends were cut back, 9 bases at V and 2 bases at J, with 9 bases in the middle. This CDR3 region has 13 residues. CDR3: CATQAGNTGELFF. DNA for the CDR3: TGTGCCACCCAGGCGGGCAACACCGGGGAGCTGTTTTTT.

This clone was counted between two and nine times. The chain is built from TRBV5-6 and TRBJ1-2; the match to TRBD1 covers 9 bases. Germline CDR1 and CDR2: SGHDT and YYEEEE. V was pared by 5 bases and J by 7 bases, with 9 bases of the junction left unmatched. This CDR3 region has 14 residues. DNA for the CDR3: TGTGCCAGCAGTCTGGGGACAGGGATCGGTGGCTACACCTTC. Its translation: CASSLGTGIGGYTF.

The V gene is TRBV7-2, the J gene TRBJ2-1, with TRBD2 matching 8 bases. The CDR3 consists of 12 residues. The germline gives CDR1 SGHTA, CDR2 FQGNSA. V lost 4 bases to trimming and J lost 8 bases; unmatched junction nucleotides: 1. The DNA for the CDR3 is TGTGCCAGCAGCTCGGGGGGGGATGAGCAGTTCTTC. This translates into CASSSGGDEQFF.

V and J are TRBV4-3 and TRBJ2-2; D is possibly TRBD1 (5 bases). Trimming stripped 4 bases from V and 3 bases from J, with 15 bases between. Per germline, CDR1 LGHNA and CDR2 YSLEER. The CDR3 has 16 amino acids. CDR3 sequence reads: CASSPEQGFYTGELFF. In nucleotides, the CDR3 is TGCGCCAGCAGCCCCGAGCAGGGTTTTTACACCGGGGAGCTGTTTTTT.

The rearrangement joins TRBV7-8 to TRBJ1-5, with 7 bases lining up with TRBD1. The V segment lost 5 bases and the J segment 4 bases; nucleotides outside the gene matches: 11. The CDR3 runs to 16 residues. Germline lookup yields CDR1 SGHVS and CDR2 FQNEAQ. This CDR3 is CASSAKPGQKNQPQHF. The CDR3 DNA reads as TGTGCCAGCAGCGCAAAGCCGGGACAGAAAAATCAGCCCCAGCATTTT.